The sequence of this TCR beta chain was determined in a study of beta chain features in type 1 diabetes. The investigators reverse transcribed all of the isolated RNA, so they sequenced expressed TCRB transcripts. Method: immunoSEQ multiplex PCR; TCRdb's copy keeps in-frame clones and lacks some. The repertoire has just under 150,000 clones, about 10% of them found once; the top ten carry 1% to 1.5%. Note on this clone: Its antigen is still unknown. The same CDR3 arises from other DNA sequences in this sample as well.

Broader study findings: Junctions at VDJ sites from type 1 diabetes patients had fewer insertions and more deletions. Type 1 diabetes patients showed a moderate but significant shortening of TCRB CDR3s in all four CD4+ subsets.

Germline values: CDR1 SGDLS, CDR2 YYNGEE. This CDR3 has 16 residues. The V end was cut by 0 bases, the J end by 4 bases, with 14 bases between. Via the markers CD45RO/CCR7/CD25/CD127/CD95/CD27, stem cell-like memory, regulatory, central memory and naive CD4+ cells were sorted. Material: naive CD4+ T cells from blood. The clonotype comes from a young man in good health. The rearrangement joins TRBV9 to TRBJ1-3, with D maybe TRBD1 (6 bases). The CDR3: CASSVVGTGQGNTIYF. DNA for the CDR3: TGTGCCAGCAGCGTAGTAGGCACAGGGCAAGGAAACACCATATATTTT.